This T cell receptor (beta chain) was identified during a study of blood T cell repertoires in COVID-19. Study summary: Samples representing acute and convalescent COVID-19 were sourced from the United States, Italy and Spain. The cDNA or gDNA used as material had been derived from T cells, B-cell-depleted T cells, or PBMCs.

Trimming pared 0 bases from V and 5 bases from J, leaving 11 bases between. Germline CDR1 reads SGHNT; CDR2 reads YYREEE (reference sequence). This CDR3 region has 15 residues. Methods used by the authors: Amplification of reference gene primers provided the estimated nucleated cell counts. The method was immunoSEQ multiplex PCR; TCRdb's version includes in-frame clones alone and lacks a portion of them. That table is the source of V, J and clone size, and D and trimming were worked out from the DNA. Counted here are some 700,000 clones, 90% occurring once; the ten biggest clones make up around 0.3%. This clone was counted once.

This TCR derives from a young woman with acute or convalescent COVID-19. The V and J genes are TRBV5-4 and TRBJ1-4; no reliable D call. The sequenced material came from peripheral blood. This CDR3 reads CASSLVGGKNEKLFF. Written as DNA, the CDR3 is TGTGCCAGCAGCTTGGTTGGAGGGAAGAATGAAAAACTGTTTTTT.